This TCR beta chain is from a study of shared clonotypes between healthy human individuals. The protocol was immunoSEQ multiplex PCR, while the TCRdb copy is restricted to in-frame clones and leaves out a portion. The data show 470,000 or so clones, about 85% seen once. Germline V gives CDR1 SGDLS, CDR2 YYNGEE. Trimming took 7 bases from V and 0 from J, leaving 7 bases between them. The CDR3 is 13 amino acids. The table lists this clone with a count of one. The sequenced sample consisted of PBMCs. The rearrangement joins TRBV9 to TRBJ2-2; D gene unclear. The receptor was isolated from a woman aged 40 to 55 in good health. Some clones in this sample may be carry-over from other donors' samples. This CDR3 reads CASGPSNTGELFF. The CDR3, as DNA: TGTGCCAGCGGGCCTTCGAACACCGGGGAGCTGTTTTTT.